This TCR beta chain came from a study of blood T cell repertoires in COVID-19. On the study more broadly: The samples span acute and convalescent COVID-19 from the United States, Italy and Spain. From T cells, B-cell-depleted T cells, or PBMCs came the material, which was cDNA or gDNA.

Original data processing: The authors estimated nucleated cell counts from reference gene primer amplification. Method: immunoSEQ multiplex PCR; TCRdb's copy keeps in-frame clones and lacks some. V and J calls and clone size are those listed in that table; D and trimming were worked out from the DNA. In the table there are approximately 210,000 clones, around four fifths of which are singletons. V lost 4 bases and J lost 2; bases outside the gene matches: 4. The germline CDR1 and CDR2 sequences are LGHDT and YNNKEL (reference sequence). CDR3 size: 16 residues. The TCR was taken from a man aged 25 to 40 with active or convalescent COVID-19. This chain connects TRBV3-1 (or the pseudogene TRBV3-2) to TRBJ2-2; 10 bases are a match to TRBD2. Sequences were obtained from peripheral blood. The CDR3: CASSRRTSGNTGELFF. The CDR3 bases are TGTGCCAGCAGCCGTCGGACTAGCGGAAACACCGGGGAGCTGTTTTTT.